The clone carrying this TCR beta chain was recorded a few times. The data were obtained in a study of T cells in Graves' hyperthyroidism and ophthalmopathy. Patients aged 18 to 65 had newly diagnosed hyperthyroidism of under 2 months' duration. Unmatched junction bases numbered 6, after V lost 4 bases and J lost 9 bases. The CDR3 has 15 amino acids. CDR1 and CDR2 (germline): SGHRS, YFSETQ. Amplified TCR beta CDR3 regions came from RNA transcripts. Using the HTBI primer set, a first-round RT-PCR was run on the TCR CDR3. In TCRdb, the multiplex PCR reads were re-called with MiXCR into one record per CDR3 protein. This sample has roughly 570,000 distinct CDR3 sequences, with around 16% found just once.

The receptor was isolated from a woman younger than 45 with Graves' hyperthyroidism. The rearrangement joins TRBV5-1 to TRBJ2-1; the match to TRBD2 covers 14 bases. The material sequenced was blood. In DNA form, the CDR3 reads TGCGCCAGCAGCGCCGGGACTAGCGGGAGAGTTGAGCAGTTCTTC. This translates into CASSAGTSGRVEQFF.